Each of the 23 T cell receptor beta chains below was sequenced from the same sample in a study of OX40 agonist ivuxolimab in advanced cancers. TCRdb's copy holds only in-frame clones and misses some; the assay was immunoSEQ multiplex PCR. The data hold about 23,000 clones, with 60% to 85% observed a single time. The sequencing used CD4+ or CD8+ T cells sorted from blood, collected in a trial of the OX40 agonist ivuxolimab. The source of these receptors is an adult with an advanced solid tumor such as melanoma, head and neck, liver or kidney cancer.

V and J are TRBV7-9 and TRBJ1-1, with 7 bases fitting TRBD1. Trimming removed 3 bases from V and 14 bases from J; junction bases left unmatched: 12. CDR3 length: 13 residues. Looked up from germline, CDR1 is SEHNR and CDR2 is FQNEAQ (reference sequence). The CDR3 loop reads CASSFGTVQHAFF. DNA for the CDR3: TGTGCCAGCAGCTTCGGGACAGTACAACACGCGTTCTTT.

This chain links TRBV5-6 with TRBJ1-1, with 10 bases lining up with TRBD1. The V segment lost 4 bases and the J segment 5 bases; nucleotides outside the gene matches: 5. The CDR3 has 14 residues. From germline, CDR1 is SGHDT and CDR2 YYEEEE. CDR3 residues: CASSLPDRGTEAFF. For the CDR3, the DNA is TGTGCCAGCAGCCTCCCGGACAGGGGGACTGAAGCTTTCTTT.

V gene TRBV28 combines with J gene TRBJ2-7; tentatively, D is TRBD2 (6 bases). The CDR3 covers 14 residues. Germline-derived CDR1 and CDR2 are MDHEN and SYDVKM. Trimming removed 4 bases at V and 3 bases at J, with 13 bases between. CDR3 amino acids: CASSSGGSNYEQYF. CDR3 nucleotides: TGTGCCAGCAGTTCCGGGGGTTCAAACTACGAGCAGTACTTC.

The V call is TRBV5-6, the J call TRBJ1-6; no definite D call. The CDR3 has 14 amino acids. CDR1 and CDR2 from the germline V gene are SGHDT and YYEEEE. V lost 0 bases and J lost 8, with 9 bases in between. This CDR3 reads CASSLERSDSPLHF. The CDR3 nucleotides are TGTGCCAGCAGCTTGGAAAGGTCGGATTCACCCCTCCACTTT.

The V and J genes are TRBV5-6 and TRBJ2-1; D possibly corresponds to TRBD1 (6 bases). The CDR3 extends over 13 amino acids. V gave up 4 bases and J gave up 4 bases, with 9 bases separating them. Germline loops: CDR1 SGHDT, CDR2 YYEEEE. CDR3 residues: CASSLQGYNEQFF. CDR3 nucleotide sequence: TGTGCCAGCAGCCTACAGGGTTACAATGAGCAGTTCTTC.

The rearrangement links TRBV9 to TRBJ2-3, with 9 bases identical to TRBD2. CDR3 length: 17 amino acids. With 2 bases clipped from V and 0 bases from J, the junction kept 7 bases outside the gene matches. Per germline, CDR1 SGDLS and CDR2 YYNGEE. The CDR3 protein is CASSVDPGTSSTDTQYF. CDR3 sequence (DNA): TGTGCCAGCAGCGTCGACCCCGGGACTAGCAGCACAGATACGCAGTATTTT.

The chain joins TRBV27 to TRBJ1-4; D is perhaps TRBD1 (5 bases). V shed 8 bases and J shed 8 bases, with 15 bases lying between them. This CDR3 is 13 amino acids long. Germline V gives CDR1 MNHEY, CDR2 SMNVEV (reference sequence). The CDR3, as DNA: TGTGCCAGCGGCCACGGGCAGGGAGAAAAACTGTTTTTT. Translated, it gives CASGHGQGEKLFF.

The J gene is TRBJ2-2, the V gene TRBV6-6, with D perhaps assigned TRBD1 or TRBD2 (5 bases each). Looked up from germline, CDR1 is MNHNY and CDR2 is SVGAGI (reference sequence). The CDR3 consists of 15 residues. V gave up 6 bases and J gave up 1 base, with 12 bases separating them. CDR3 sequence reads: CASRPPGQNTGELFF. The CDR3 region has the DNA TGTGCCAGCAGGCCCCCGGGGCAGAACACCGGGGAGCTGTTTTTT.

The chain recombines TRBV28 with TRBJ2-6; D perhaps matches TRBD1 (6 bases). V lost 2 bases and J lost 0, with 17 bases in between. This CDR3 contains 19 residues. From germline, CDR1 is MDHEN and CDR2 SYDVKM. Here the CDR3 DNA reads TGTGCCAGCAGTTTAGGGGTAAGGCAGGGGAACTCTGGGGCCAACGTCCTGACTTTC. Its protein product is CASSLGVRQGNSGANVLTF.

The J gene is TRBJ2-2, the V gene TRBV5-1; TRBD1 agrees at 8 bases. Germline V gene sequence: CDR1 SGHRS, CDR2 YFSETQ. The ends lost 6 bases at V and 5 bases at J; junction bases unmatched: 6. The CDR3 sequence is 14 residues long. Written as DNA, the CDR3 is TGCGCCAGCACTCGGACAGGGATAACCGGGGAGCTGTTTTTT. Translating it yields CASTRTGITGELFF.

The chain recombines TRBV4-1 with TRBJ1-2; D gene ambiguous. The CDR3 extends over 12 amino acids. V gave up 0 bases and J gave up 8 bases, with 7 bases separating them. The germline V gene encodes CDR1 MGHRA and CDR2 YSYEKL. This chain's CDR3 is CASSQDGRGYTF. The DNA for the CDR3 is TGCGCCAGCAGCCAAGATGGAAGAGGCTACACCTTC.

Worth noting for this clone: Other DNA sequences in this specimen translate into the identical CDR3. V gene TRBV18 combines with J gene TRBJ2-7, with a tentative D call TRBD1 (6 bases). The CDR3 covers 14 residues. Germline V gene data show CDR1 as KGHSH and CDR2 as LQKENI. V gave up 1 base and J gave up 0 bases, with 7 bases separating them. This chain's CDR3 is CASSPRTVSYEQYF. CDR3 bases: TGTGCCAGCTCACCACGGACAGTCTCCTACGAGCAGTACTTC.

The rearrangement links TRBV28 to TRBJ2-7; TRBD1 might be the D (5 bases). CDR1 and CDR2 (germline): MDHEN, SYDVKM. The V end was cut by 11 bases, the J end by 2 bases, with 16 bases between. CDR3 size: 13 residues. The CDR3, as DNA: TGTGCCGTGGGGAAGGCGGACACCTACGAGCAGTACTTC. It encodes CAVGKADTYEQYF.

The V and J genes are TRBV28 and TRBJ1-6; D ambiguous. This CDR3 is built from 12 residues. CDR1 and CDR2 (germline): MDHEN, SYDVKM. V lost 6 bases to trimming and J lost 9 bases, with 9 bases between them. The CDR3 reads CASSQVVSPLHF. CDR3 nucleotides: TGTGCCAGCAGCCAAGTGGTTTCACCCCTCCACTTT.

This chain links TRBV11-1 with TRBJ1-4; D remains ambiguous. CDR1 is SGHAT and CDR2 is FQDESV in the germline V gene (reference sequence). CDR3 length: 15 residues. V shed 0 bases and J shed 5 bases, with 10 bases lying between them. CDR3 in amino acids: CASSLALRQNEKLFF. CDR3 sequence (DNA): TGTGCCAGCAGCTTAGCTCTTCGGCAGAATGAAAAACTGTTTTTT. Supplemented by reference TRBV11-1 and TRBJ1-4, the full variable domain reads EAEVAQSPRYKITEKSQAVAFWCDPISGHATLYWYRQILGQGPELLVQFQDESVVDDSQLPKDRFSAERLKGVDSTLKIQPAELGDSAMYLCASSLALRQNEKLFFGSGTQLSVL.

The table lists this clone with a few counts. This chain connects TRBV19 to TRBJ1-2; a weak D match, TRBD1 (6 bases). There are 15 residues in the CDR3. V was shortened by 4 bases and J by 8 bases, with 20 bases between the two germline ends. CDR1 LNHDA and CDR2 SQIVND come from the germline V gene (reference sequence). The CDR3: CASSRSTQGQGGYTF. In DNA, the CDR3 is TGTGCCAGTAGTAGGTCTACCCAGGGGCAGGGAGGCTACACCTTC.

The chain joins TRBV2 to TRBJ1-2, with D perhaps TRBD1 (6 bases). The CDR3 has 13 amino acids. CDR1 is SNHLY, CDR2 FYNNEI, per germline. With 10 bases removed from V and 4 bases from J, the gap between germline ends came to 16 bases. The chain's CDR3 is CATGTGAVYGYTF. The CDR3 coding sequence is TGTGCCACGGGCACGGGGGCAGTCTATGGCTACACCTTC. Complete variable domain (other parts from reference TRBV2 and TRBJ1-2): EPEVTQTPSHQVTQMGQEVILRCVPISNHLYFYWYRQILGQKVEFLVSFYNNEISEKSEIFDDQFSVERPDGSNFTLKIRSTKLEDSAMYFCATGTGAVYGYTFGSGTRLTVV.

V and J are TRBV6-1 and TRBJ2-3; 8 nucleotides agree with TRBD2. V trimming: 5 bases; J trimming: 3 bases; junction bases outside the gene matches: 4. There are 14 residues in the CDR3. Germline loops: CDR1 MNHNS, CDR2 SASEGT. In DNA form, the CDR3 reads TGTGCCAGCAGTCGACTAGCGTCTACAGATACGCAGTATTTT. It is translated as CASSRLASTDTQYF.

V and J are TRBV28 and TRBJ2-1; D gene uncertain. This CDR3 spans 15 amino acids. The germline V gene has CDR1 MDHEN and CDR2 SYDVKM. The V and J ends lost 4 bases and 1 base respectively, with 11 bases between them. Here the CDR3 DNA reads TGTGCCAGCAGTTCTGGCGCGGCTTCCTACAATGAGCAGTTCTTC. It encodes CASSSGAASYNEQFF.

This clone was counted between two and nine times. The chain employs TRBV28 and TRBJ2-1; TRBD2 agrees at 9 bases. The CDR3 covers 16 residues. Germline V gene lookup returns CDR1 MDHEN and CDR2 SYDVKM. Trimming cost V 5 bases and J 4 bases; bases outside gene matches: 9. The CDR3 loop reads CASSVARLAAYNEQFF. Written as DNA, the CDR3 is TGTGCCAGCAGTGTCGCAAGACTAGCGGCTTACAATGAGCAGTTCTTC.

The chain uses TRBV7-6 and TRBJ2-2; D is ambiguous. Germline assignment: CDR1 SGHVS and CDR2 FNYEAQ. The CDR3 is made up of 14 amino acids. V lost 5 bases, J lost 5 bases, and 12 bases lay in between. The CDR3 loop reads CASSLGRGTGELFF. DNA for the CDR3: TGTGCCAGCAGCCTTGGTCGAGGAACCGGGGAGCTGTTTTTT. Complete variable domain (other parts from reference TRBV7-6 and TRBJ2-2): GAGVSQSPRYKVTKRGQDVALRCDPISGHVSLYWYRQALGQGPEFLTYFNYEAQQDKSGLPNDRFSAERPEGSISTLTIQRTEQRDSAMYRCASSLGRGTGELFFGEGSRLTVL.

The V gene is TRBV27, the J gene TRBJ1-2, with D perhaps TRBD1 (5 bases). From germline, CDR1 is MNHEY and CDR2 SMNVEV (reference sequence). This CDR3 has 14 amino acids. Trimming removed 6 bases at V and 4 bases at J, with 15 bases between. In nucleotides, the CDR3 is TGTGCCAGCAGATCAACCGGGACCGCCTATGGCTACACCTTC. Its protein is CASRSTGTAYGYTF.

The rearrangement uses TRBV7-3 and TRBJ2-1, with 9 nucleotides matching TRBD2. The CDR3 sequence is 14 residues long. Germline trimming cut 2 bases from V and 8 bases from J; bases unmatched to any gene: 4. Germline CDR1 is SGHTA and CDR2 is FQGTGA. The CDR3 region has the DNA TGTGCCAGCAGCTTAGCGGGAGGGCCCCATGAGCAGTTCTTC. It is translated as CASSLAGGPHEQFF.